Shown below are 30 T cell receptor beta chains from a single sample sequenced in a study of early T cells in non-severe SARS-CoV-2 infection. TCRdb itself ran the 5' RACE reads through MiXCR, one entry per CDR3 protein. Here the sample spans tens of thousands of distinct CDR3 sequences, less than 9.5% being singletons. The sequences come from whole blood, collected at baseline. Receptor source: an adult who was a healthcare worker with PCR-confirmed SARS-CoV-2 infection or an uninfected control (not recorded which).

The chain couples TRBV2 to TRBJ1-3; D is undetermined. The CDR3 is made up of 12 amino acids. With 7 bases removed from V and 5 bases from J, the gap between germline ends came to 9 bases. Germline V gene data show CDR1 as SNHLY and CDR2 as FYNNEI. CDR3 sequence reads: CASTSVRNTIYF. The CDR3 DNA sequence: TGTGCCAGCACGTCAGTAAGAAACACCATATATTTT.

The chain employs TRBV28 and TRBJ2-1, with unresolved D. The CDR3 has 11 amino acids. The germline gives CDR1 MDHEN, CDR2 SYDVKM. The V and J ends lost 1 base and 15 bases respectively, with 10 bases between them. CDR3 in amino acids: CASSLYSRLFF. CDR3 coding DNA: TGTGCCAGCAGTTTATACTCCCGTCTGTTCTTC.

This chain links TRBV6-2 or TRBV6-3 with TRBJ2-2, with D unresolved. The germline V gene has CDR1 MNHEY and CDR2 SVGEGT. This CDR3 is 13 amino acids long. The germline V and J ends were trimmed by 6 bases and 7 bases, with 12 bases remaining between them. CDR3 protein: CASRESTHGELFF. The CDR3 bases are TGTGCCAGCAGGGAATCGACGCACGGGGAGCTGTTTTTT.

This clonotype was detected a few times. The rearrangement links TRBV29-1 to TRBJ2-1; either TRBD1 or TRBD2 may supply D (6 bases each). The V end was cut by 4 bases, the J end by 0 bases, with 10 bases between. The germline gives CDR1 SQVTM, CDR2 ANQGSEA. The CDR3 covers 14 residues. CDR3 sequence reads: CSVGGTSSYNEQFF. The CDR3 DNA reads as TGCAGCGTTGGCGGGACATCCTCCTACAATGAGCAGTTCTTC.

This clonotype was picked up a small number of times. This chain uses TRBV5-1 with TRBJ2-1, with 10 bases that match TRBD2. CDR3 length: 14 amino acids. The ends lost 4 bases at V and 7 bases at J; junction bases unmatched: 5. In germline, CDR1 is SGHRS, CDR2 YFSETQ. In DNA form, the CDR3 reads TGCGCCAGCAGCCTGGGACTAGCGAAGAATGAGCAGTTCTTC. Protein sequence: CASSLGLAKNEQFF. The full variable domain, its missing parts supplied by reference TRBV5-1 and TRBJ2-1, is KAGVTQTPRYLIKTRGQQVTLSCSPISGHRSVSWYQQTPGQGLQFLFEYFSETQRNKGNFPGRFSGRQFSNSRSEMNVSTLELGDSALYLCASSLGLAKNEQFFGPGTRLTVL.

This clonotype showed up just a few times. The chain has TRBV19 and TRBJ1-5; possible D gene TRBD1, 5 bases. V gave up 6 bases and J gave up 6 bases, with 15 bases separating them. This CDR3 contains 14 residues. CDR1 is LNHDA and CDR2 is SQIVND in the germline V gene (reference sequence). The CDR3 nucleotides are TGTGCCAGTAGCCCATACCAGGGACGTCAGCCCCAGCATTTT. Residues: CASSPYQGRQPQHF.

V is TRBV3-1 and J is TRBJ1-1; D is possibly TRBD1 (6 bases). V was clipped by 4 bases and J by 2 bases, with 17 bases between them. The CDR3 length is 16 residues. The germline gives CDR1 LGHDT, CDR2 YNNKEL (reference sequence). The CDR3 sequence is CASSRRTSRGNTEAFF. The DNA of the CDR3 is TGTGCCAGCAGCCGCCGTACATCCAGGGGCAACACTGAAGCTTTCTTT.

This clonotype was seen many times. The genes are TRBV11-2 and TRBJ2-3, with D possibly called TRBD1 or TRBD2 (6 bases each). V was trimmed by 8 bases and J by 1 base, leaving 7 bases between them. The CDR3 spans 12 residues. The germline V gene encodes CDR1 SGHAT and CDR2 FQNNGV. The CDR3 nucleotides read TGTGCCAGCGGGGGGCGCACAGATACGCAGTATTTT. Its translation is CASGGRTDTQYF.

CDR3 DNA: TGTGCCAGCTCACCGCAGGACAGGAGCTACGAGCAGTACTTC. Its protein product is CASSPQDRSYEQYF. The chain joins TRBV18 to TRBJ2-7; 7 nucleotides line up with TRBD1. V was pared by 3 bases and J by 3 bases, with 5 bases of the junction left unmatched. CDR3 length equals 14 residues. Per germline, CDR1 KGHSH and CDR2 LQKENI.

This clonotype was picked up a small number of times. This chain uses TRBV5-1 with TRBJ2-2; D gene unclear. Trimming stripped 4 bases from V and 6 bases from J, with 13 bases between. The CDR3 contains 14 residues. Germline loops: CDR1 SGHRS, CDR2 YFSETQ. CDR3 amino acids: CASSQERRSGELFF. Here the CDR3 DNA reads TGCGCCAGCAGCCAAGAGAGGCGTTCCGGGGAGCTGTTTTTT. The variable domain in full, completed from reference TRBV5-1 and TRBJ2-2, reads KAGVTQTPRYLIKTRGQQVTLSCSPISGHRSVSWYQQTPGQGLQFLFEYFSETQRNKGNFPGRFSGRQFSNSRSEMNVSTLELGDSALYLCASSQERRSGELFFGEGSRLTVL.

This clonotype has more than one count but fewer than ten. The chain joins TRBV6-6 to TRBJ2-1; 8 bases are a match to TRBD2. Looked up from germline, CDR1 is MNHNY and CDR2 is SVGAGI (reference sequence). The CDR3 is 16 amino acids. Trimming at V came to 6 bases and at J to 3 bases, leaving 10 bases not matched to a gene. The CDR3 reads CASSPAGGSLYNEQFF. CDR3 in DNA: TGTGCCAGCAGCCCCGCGGGAGGCTCTCTCTACAATGAGCAGTTCTTC.

The chain joins TRBV28 to TRBJ1-4; D is ambiguous. There are 14 residues in the CDR3. Germline loops: CDR1 MDHEN, CDR2 SYDVKM. Trimming cost V 4 bases and J 4 bases, with 10 bases left between them. This CDR3 is CASSYDSVNEKLFF. Here the CDR3 DNA reads TGTGCCAGCAGTTACGACTCGGTTAATGAAAAACTGTTTTTT.

There are a few counts of this clonotype. The rearrangement joins TRBV5-1 to TRBJ2-1, with 7 bases identical to TRBD2. The ends lost 4 bases at V and 10 bases at J; junction bases unmatched: 5. Germline loops: CDR1 SGHRS, CDR2 YFSETQ. The CDR3 loop spans 12 amino acids. The DNA of the CDR3 is TGCGCCAGCAGCATTAATAGCGGGGAGCAGTTCTTC. Translated, it gives CASSINSGEQFF.

This clonotype was observed many times. The chain is built from TRBV12-3 or TRBV12-4 and TRBJ2-1, with D possibly matching TRBD2 (6 bases). V was clipped by 6 bases and J by 3 bases, with 12 bases between them. The CDR3 spans 14 residues. The CDR3: CASRWGGDYNEQFF. CDR3 sequence (DNA): TGTGCCAGCAGGTGGGGCGGGGACTACAATGAGCAGTTCTTC.

This clonotype was seen many times. The J gene is TRBJ2-4, the V gene TRBV30; D is perhaps TRBD1 (5 bases). Germline CDR1 and CDR2: GTSNPN and SVGIG (reference sequence). V was cut by 6 bases and J by 6 bases, with 21 bases left in between. CDR3 length: 15 residues. The CDR3 DNA reads TGTGCCTGCCAAGATAGGGGTAGCTTTTTAAACATTCAGTACTTC. Translating it yields CACQDRGSFLNIQYF.

The V gene is TRBV2, the J gene TRBJ2-2, with 8 bases that match TRBD2. The CDR3 loop spans 16 amino acids. V lost 11 bases and J lost 4; bases outside the gene matches: 15. The germline CDR1 and CDR2 sequences are SNHLY and FYNNEI. This CDR3 reads CAWKQELAEATGELFF. The CDR3 DNA follows: TGTGCCTGGAAGCAAGAACTAGCGGAAGCCACCGGGGAGCTGTTTTTT.

The chain joins TRBV7-9 to TRBJ2-1; D possibly corresponds to TRBD2 (7 bases). The CDR3 sequence is 16 residues long. Per the germline V gene, CDR1 is SEHNR and CDR2 is FQNEAQ (reference sequence). Trimming shortened V by 5 bases and J by 4 bases, and 18 bases separated the two germline ends. CDR3 sequence: CASSPGGGSRYNEQFF. Here the CDR3 DNA reads TGTGCCAGCAGCCCGGGGGGCGGGAGCCGATACAATGAGCAGTTCTTC.

This clonotype was seen a handful of times. The CDR3 loop reads CASSPRPTGAETQYF. The CDR3 DNA sequence: TGTGCCAGCAGCCCAAGACCAACAGGGGCAGAGACCCAGTACTTC. The rearrangement uses TRBV7-2 and TRBJ2-5, with 7 bases that match TRBD1. Germline CDR1 SGHTA, CDR2 FQGNSA. The CDR3 totals 15 residues. The V gene end was trimmed by 5 bases and the J gene end by 4 bases; junction bases not matched to a gene: 10.

This clonotype was counted many times. V is TRBV6-5 and J is TRBJ1-6; 9 bases map to TRBD1. Unmatched junction bases numbered 8, after V lost 6 bases and J lost 8 bases. Germline CDR1 and CDR2: MNHEY and SVGAGI. CDR3 length: 15 amino acids. CDR3 nucleotides: TGTGCCAGCAGCGTGGCAGGGACAGGGCATTCACCCCTCCACTTT. Translation gives CASSVAGTGHSPLHF.

V usage is TRBV4-3 and J usage is TRBJ2-2, with D possibly being TRBD1 (6 bases). The germline V gene has CDR1 LGHNA and CDR2 YSLEER. The CDR3 runs to 16 residues. V was cut by 0 bases and J by 1 base, with 9 bases left in between. The CDR3 loop reads CASSQEPQGNTGELFF. The CDR3 nucleotides are TGCGCCAGCAGCCAAGAACCACAGGGGAACACCGGGGAGCTGTTTTTT.

The sample holds many counts of this clonotype. The V call is TRBV7-2, the J call TRBJ2-6; D call uncertain. Germline CDR1 SGHTA, CDR2 FQGNSA. The CDR3 loop spans 17 amino acids. Trimming removed 5 bases at V and 0 bases at J, with 14 bases between. The CDR3 nucleotides are TGTGCCAGCAGCCTCGACTTACTGAGCTCTGGGGCCAACGTCCTGACTTTC. It encodes CASSLDLLSSGANVLTF.

This clonotype has a handful of counts. The rearrangement joins TRBV7-2 to TRBJ2-7; D is unclear. The CDR3 is made up of 14 amino acids. Germline values: CDR1 SGHTA, CDR2 FQGNSA. Trimming pared 8 bases from V and 4 bases from J, leaving 18 bases between. The CDR3 is CASAPDTAAYEQYF. CDR3 bases: TGTGCCAGCGCCCCGGATACGGCTGCTTACGAGCAGTACTTC.

This clonotype occurred a few times. The chain joins TRBV20-1 to TRBJ2-7, with 10 positions matching TRBD2. V shed 4 bases, J shed 5 bases, and the junction held 5 bases outside the gene matches. This CDR3 is 13 amino acids long. Per the germline V gene, CDR1 is DFQATT and CDR2 is SNEGSKA (reference sequence). The CDR3 DNA is TGCAGTGCTACCGGCCTAGCGGGAGACGAGCAGTACTTC. Protein sequence: CSATGLAGDEQYF.

The chain carries TRBV6-5 and TRBJ1-2, with D possibly TRBD1 on 6 matching bases. V was clipped by 2 bases and J by 8 bases, with 18 bases between them. This CDR3 region has 15 residues. The germline CDR1 and CDR2 sequences are MNHEY and SVGAGI. This CDR3 reads CASSYDDRPTEGYTF. DNA for the CDR3: TGTGCCAGCAGTTACGATGACAGGCCCACAGAGGGCTACACCTTC.

The chain combines TRBV7-2 with TRBJ2-2; D ambiguous. The CDR3 is 14 residues long. Trimming shortened V by 0 bases and J by 4 bases, and 6 bases separated the two germline ends. The germline V gene has CDR1 SGHTA and CDR2 FQGNSA. This CDR3 is CASSLAVITGELFF. The DNA of the CDR3 is TGTGCCAGCAGCTTAGCGGTAATCACCGGGGAGCTGTTTTTT.

This clonotype was seen a handful of times. This chain links TRBV15 with TRBJ1-4; possibly TRBD1 for D (5 bases). Germline V gene sequence: CDR1 LNHNV, CDR2 YYDKDF (reference sequence). This CDR3 comprises 15 residues. V lost 0 bases and J lost 6, with 11 bases in between. CDR3 residues: CATSREKLGDEKLFF. Written as DNA, the CDR3 is TGTGCCACCAGCAGAGAAAAACTAGGGGATGAAAAACTGTTTTTT.

The sample holds many counts of this clonotype. V usage is TRBV7-9 and J usage is TRBJ2-1, with D possibly matching TRBD1 (6 bases). Germline V gives CDR1 SEHNR, CDR2 FQNEAQ (reference sequence). The V and J ends lost 5 bases and 6 bases respectively, with 17 bases between them. The CDR3 runs to 15 residues. Here the CDR3 DNA reads TGTGCCAGCAGCCCTACAGGGTCCCACAGCAATGAGCAGTTCTTC. Residues: CASSPTGSHSNEQFF.

This clonotype was recorded a few times. The V gene is TRBV7-8, the J gene TRBJ1-1, with 7 bases fitting TRBD1. The CDR3 is 13 amino acids. The germline V gene encodes CDR1 SGHVS and CDR2 FQNEAQ. V lost 5 bases to trimming and J lost 5 bases; unmatched junction nucleotides: 5. The CDR3 loop is CASSRDRVTEAFF. DNA of the CDR3: TGTGCCAGCAGCCGAGACAGGGTGACTGAAGCTTTCTTT.

This sequence joins TRBV28 and TRBJ2-1, with 7 positions matching TRBD1. Germline V gives CDR1 MDHEN, CDR2 SYDVKM. This CDR3 has 12 residues. Trimming removed 7 bases from V and 5 bases from J; junction bases left unmatched: 2. CDR3 in amino acids: CASTGQNNEQFF. The CDR3 DNA sequence: TGTGCCAGCACGGGACAGAACAATGAGCAGTTCTTC.

This clonotype was seen only a few times. The gene calls are TRBV7-6 and TRBJ2-5, with TRBD2 matching 7 bases. The CDR3 consists of 15 residues. Germline CDR1 and CDR2: SGHVS and FNYEAQ. V shed 0 bases, J shed 2 bases, and the junction held 3 bases outside the gene matches. The CDR3 DNA reads as TGTGCCAGCAGCTTAGCGCCTAGCGGACAAGAGACCCAGTACTTC. This codes for CASSLAPSGQETQYF.